Listed below are T cell receptor beta chains from one sample, sequenced in a study of cytomegalovirus exposure and HLA in healthy donors. Libraries were prepared by immunoSEQ multiplex PCR; TCRdb keeps only in-frame clonotypes and omits some of them. The sample lists about 160,000 clones; roughly 73% were seen once. The specimen sequenced was PBMCs. All receptors come from a woman aged 18-29 years in good health and CMV-seronegative. Both conserved end residues are part of each CDR3. A D gene is named only where the DNA matches it firmly. Only part of the rows carry a size: once, few, many, or a class if the clone is expanded.

.	.	TRBJ1-2	TRBV5-1	TGCGCCAGCAGCTTGTCACCCATAGACCTCTCGGGGGTCACCTTC	CASSLSPIDLSGVTF
.	.	TRBJ1-1	TRBV4-3	TGCGCCAGCAGCCAAGATCGGGGGATGAACACTGAAGCTTTCTTT	CASSQDRGMNTEAFF
few	.	TRBJ1-6	TRBV15	TGTGCCACCAGCAGAGAAGCCCCCGGGGCATCGGGGGCACCCCTCCACTTT	CATSREAPGASGAPLHF
few	TRBD1	TRBJ1-1	TRBV28	TGTGCCAGCACCCCATCCGGGACAGGGGGTCGCCGGTTCGAAGCTTTCTTT	CASTPSGTGGRRFEAFF
.	.	TRBJ1-1	TRBV7-2	TGTGCCAGCACCACAGGAACTGAAGCTTTCTTT	CASTTGTEAFF
.	.	TRBJ1-3	TRBV5-1	TGCGCCAGCAGCCGGGGGGACTCTGGAAACACCATATATTTT	CASSRGDSGNTIYF
.	.	TRBJ1-2	TRBV5-6	TGTGCCAGCAGCTTGGTGACAGGCGCTAACTATGGCTACACCTTC	CASSLVTGANYGYTF
.	.	TRBJ1-1	TRBV7-2	TGTGCCAGCAGCTTATCCCAGGGCGCCACTGAAGCTTTCTTT	CASSLSQGATEAFF
.	.	TRBJ2-1	TRBV7-9	TGTGCCAGCAGCCTACAAGGGGCGGGAAGCTCCTACAATGAGCAGTTCTTC	CASSLQGAGSSYNEQFF
few	TRBD1	TRBJ1-1	TRBV2	TGTGCCAGCAAAAACAGGGGCGGGAACACTGAAGCTTTCTTT	CASKNRGGNTEAFF
once	.	TRBJ1-2	TRBV13	TGTGCCAGCAGCTTAGGCGGGAGAGCTAACTATGGCTACACCTTC	CASSLGGRANYGYTF
.	TRBD2	TRBJ2-3	TRBV5-1	TGCGCCAGCAGCCCCCGTGCTAGCGGGGCCACAGATACGCAGTATTTT	CASSPRASGATDTQYF
.	.	TRBJ2-2	TRBV6-4	TGTGCCAGCAGCAACAGGGACACCGGGGAGCTGTTTTTT	CASSNRDTGELFF
once	TRBD1	TRBJ2-1	TRBV19	TGTGCCAGTAGGTCACTCGGGACAGGGAGCGCCAATGAGCAGTTCTTC	CASRSLGTGSANEQFF
.	.	TRBJ2-1	TRBV30	TGTGCCTGGAGTGTAGCGGCTAGCGTCTACAATGAGCAGTTCTTC	CAWSVAASVYNEQFF
.	TRBD1	TRBJ1-5	TRBV7-2	TGTGCCAGCAGCTTATTGGGACAGGGGGAAGGACAGCCCCAGCATTTT	CASSLLGQGEGQPQHF
few	TRBD1	TRBJ1-3	TRBV4-3	TGCGCCAGCAGCCAAGGTGGCGGACAGGGGGCTTATGGAAACACCATATATTTT	CASSQGGGQGAYGNTIYF
.	.	TRBJ2-1	TRBV14	TGTGCCAGCAGCCAAGCGAGGGTACAGTTCTTC	CASSQARVQFF
.	TRBD1	TRBJ1-2	TRBV5-1	TGCGCCAGCAGCTTGGGGTCAGGGGGTGGCTACACCTTC	CASSLGSGGGYTF
.	.	TRBJ2-3	TRBV19	TGTGCCAGTAGTATAGGCGGGAGCACAGATACGCAGTATTTT	CASSIGGSTDTQYF
.	TRBD1	TRBJ1-5	TRBV18	TGTGCCAGCTCACCACCGGGACAGCCCTCGAATCAGCCCCAGCATTTT	CASSPPGQPSNQPQHF
.	.	TRBJ1-4	TRBV6-5	TGTGCCAGCAGTAGGACAGCGGAAAATGAAAAACTGTTTTTT	CASSRTAENEKLFF
.	.	TRBJ1-6	TRBV10-3	TGTGCCATCAGTGAGGTGGTGACAGGAGGTTCACCCCTCCACTTT	CAISEVVTGGSPLHF
.	.	TRBJ2-5	TRBV28	TGTGCCAGCAGTTTAGGAACAGCGGCGTGGGAGACCCAGTACTTC	CASSLGTAAWETQYF
.	.	TRBJ1-6	TRBV27	TGTGCCAGCAGTATCCGGGGGGTAGCCTCCTATAATTCACCCCTCCACTTT	CASSIRGVASYNSPLHF
.	TRBD1	TRBJ1-1	TRBV19	TGTGCCAGTACCACGGGACAGGGGTTTGAAGCTTTCTTT	CASTTGQGFEAFF
few	.	TRBJ2-1	TRBV6-5	TGTGCCAGCAGTTACTCGAAGAGGGCAAATGAGCAGTTCTTC	CASSYSKRANEQFF
.	.	TRBJ1-2	TRBV7-9	TGTTCCAGCAGCCCCACCCCAGGGTACTATGGCTACACCTTC	CSSSPTPGYYGYTF
.	TRBD2	TRBJ2-2	TRBV7-2	TGTGCCAGCACCCCACTAGCGGAGTACACCGGGGAGCTGTTTTTT	CASTPLAEYTGELFF
few	.	TRBJ1-3	TRBV5-1	TGCGCCAGCAGCTTGGACAGAGGAAACACCATATATTTT	CASSLDRGNTIYF
.	.	TRBJ1-4	TRBV6-5	TGTGCCAGCAGTTACTCCTACGGCGGGGCGGGAAAACTGTTTTTT	CASSYSYGGAGKLFF
.	.	TRBJ1-1	TRBV5-4	TGTGCCAGCAGCTCTCTTGTTGGACCCAGGGAAAAGAACACTGAAGCTTTCTTT	CASSSLVGPREKNTEAFF
.	TRBD2	TRBJ2-2	TRBV28	TGTGCCAGCAGTTGGACTAGCGGGGACTCGAACACCGGGGAGCTGTTTTTT	CASSWTSGDSNTGELFF
.	TRBD2	TRBJ2-2	TRBV4-3	TGCGCCAGCAGCCAACTAGCGGCGAACACCGGGGAGCTGTTTTTT	CASSQLAANTGELFF
.	.	TRBJ2-3	TRBV7-9	TGTGCCACCAGGGGCCGTACTAGCACAGATACGCAGTATTTT	CATRGRTSTDTQYF
.	TRBD1	TRBJ1-5	TRBV28	TGTGCCAGCAGTTTATTCCAGGGACAGGGGGCAGGACAGCCCCAGCATTTT	CASSLFQGQGAGQPQHF
.	TRBD1	TRBJ1-2	TRBV5-1	TGCGCCAGTTGGACAGGAAAATCCGGGCATCTAGGCTACACCTTC	CASWTGKSGHLGYTF